The 20 T cell receptor beta chains below come from one sample, sequenced in a study of T cells in pancreatic ductal adenocarcinoma. TCRdb's table, derived via immunoSEQ multiplex PCR, lists solely in-frame clones and lacks some. The data contain about 12,000 clones, just over 85% of them seen just once; the ten biggest clones take up roughly 18%. No neoadjuvant therapy was given to the selected pancreatic ductal adenocarcinoma patients before their surgery. The sample was PBMCs. These receptors all stem from a human donor with pancreatic ductal adenocarcinoma.

The chain links TRBV2 to TRBJ2-3, with 9 bases fitting TRBD2. The CDR3 covers 19 residues. Trimming cost V 3 bases and J 4 bases; bases outside gene matches: 17. The germline gives CDR1 SNHLY, CDR2 FYNNEI. The CDR3 DNA sequence: TGTGCCAGCAGTGAGGGGGATTTGGGACTAGCCATCTTCCCAGATACGCAGTATTTT. Encoded protein: CASSEGDLGLAIFPDTQYF.

This clone turned up a few times. The chain carries TRBV28 and TRBJ2-7; 11 nucleotides match TRBD2. The length of the CDR3 is 15 residues. Per the germline V gene, CDR1 is MDHEN and CDR2 is SYDVKM. The V gene end was trimmed by 7 bases and the J gene end by 3 bases; junction bases not matched to a gene: 8. CDR3 in amino acids: CASISLGTSGYEQYF. The DNA of the CDR3 is TGTGCCAGCATCTCCCTAGGGACTAGCGGCTACGAGCAGTACTTC.

The rearrangement links TRBV15 to TRBJ2-2; the D gene could be TRBD1 or TRBD2 (6 bases each). CDR3 length equals 18 residues. Germline CDR1 LNHNV, CDR2 YYDKDF (reference sequence). V shed 1 base and J shed 0 bases, with 15 bases lying between them. This chain's CDR3 is CATSRGLLGGANTGELFF. DNA for the CDR3: TGTGCCACCAGCAGAGGTCTTTTGGGGGGCGCGAACACCGGGGAGCTGTTTTTT.

The V and J genes are TRBV30 and TRBJ2-5; 12 bases are a match to TRBD2. Germline-derived CDR1 and CDR2 are GTSNPN and SVGIG (reference sequence). The CDR3 loop spans 17 amino acids. With V trimmed by 2 bases and J by 4 bases, 11 bases remained unmatched. CDR3 sequence reads: CAWSRRGLAGGLETQYF. CDR3 bases: TGTGCCTGGAGTCGCCGGGGACTAGCGGGCGGGTTAGAGACCCAGTACTTC.

This chain joins TRBV6-1 and TRBJ2-5; TRBD1 agrees at 10 bases. Germline V gene sequence: CDR1 MNHNS, CDR2 SASEGT. The CDR3 extends over 14 amino acids. Trimming at V came to 6 bases and at J to 5 bases, leaving 6 bases not matched to a gene. The CDR3 nucleotides are TGTGCCAGCAGCGAGCCGGGACAGGGGGAGACCCAGTACTTC. It codes for CASSEPGQGETQYF.

The chain couples TRBV6-1 to TRBJ2-3; D remains ambiguous. With 5 bases removed from V and 7 bases from J, the gap between germline ends came to 13 bases. This CDR3 region has 13 residues. Germline lookup yields CDR1 MNHNS and CDR2 SASEGT. The CDR3 bases are TGTGCCAGCAGTCTCAATGGCCAAAATACGCAGTATTTT. Protein sequence: CASSLNGQNTQYF.

The chain recombines TRBV6-6 with TRBJ2-5; 10 nucleotides match TRBD2. CDR1 MNHNY and CDR2 SVGAGI come from the germline V gene (reference sequence). This CDR3 region has 16 residues. The V gene end was trimmed by 0 bases and the J gene end by 5 bases; junction bases not matched to a gene: 6. The CDR3 loop reads CASSYSGTSDVETQYF. The DNA for the CDR3 is TGTGCCAGCAGTTACTCCGGGACTAGCGATGTCGAGACCCAGTACTTC.

The chain combines TRBV9 with TRBJ2-1; D uncertain. Germline V gene lookup returns CDR1 SGDLS and CDR2 YYNGEE. The CDR3 extends over 13 amino acids. Trimming removed 0 bases from V and 6 bases from J, with 7 bases in between. The CDR3 is CASSVGNLNEQFF. Here the CDR3 DNA reads TGTGCCAGCAGCGTAGGAAATCTCAATGAGCAGTTCTTC.

V is TRBV10-1 and J is TRBJ2-1; D is ambiguous. CDR1 WNHNN and CDR2 SYGVQD come from the germline V gene (reference sequence). The CDR3 spans 14 residues. V shed 0 bases and J shed 8 bases, with 11 bases lying between them. As DNA, the CDR3 is TGCGCCAGCAGTGAGTCGATCGAGCCCTATGAGCAGTTCTTC. This encodes CASSESIEPYEQFF.

The chain carries TRBV15 and TRBJ1-2; weak D call: TRBD1 (6 bases). The germline gives CDR1 LNHNV, CDR2 YYDKDF (reference sequence). Between the trimmed V and J ends, which lost 3 bases and 8 bases, there was a span of 19 bases. The CDR3 contains 15 residues. The DNA for the CDR3 is TGTGCCACCAGCAGTGCCCACGGGACACTAAGCGGCTACACCTTC. This gives the protein CATSSAHGTLSGYTF.

The chain links TRBV11-2 to TRBJ2-3; 9 bases fit TRBD1. CDR3 size: 14 residues. CDR1 SGHAT and CDR2 FQNNGV come from the germline V gene. The junction had 8 bases not matched to a gene; V was cut back by 5 bases and J by 8 bases. This CDR3 reads CASSRTGGKVTQYF. In DNA, the CDR3 is TGTGCCAGCAGCCGAACAGGGGGCAAGGTTACGCAGTATTTT.

The chain is built from TRBV6-6 and TRBJ1-4, with 8 bases that match TRBD1. This CDR3 spans 13 amino acids. Germline CDR1 MNHNY, CDR2 SVGAGI (reference sequence). V dropped 7 bases and J dropped 7; count of bases not matched to a gene: 5. This CDR3 reads CASNGQGTEKLFF. The CDR3 DNA sequence: TGTGCCAGCAATGGACAGGGAACTGAAAAACTGTTTTTT.

The chain uses TRBV6-5 and TRBJ1-3; D may be TRBD1 (5 bases). The CDR3 totals 13 residues. V shed 5 bases and J shed 1 base, with 6 bases lying between them. Germline CDR1 MNHEY, CDR2 SVGAGI. The CDR3 nucleotides are TGTGCCAGCAGTCAGGGATCTGGAAACACCATATATTTT. This codes for CASSQGSGNTIYF.

The genes are TRBV10-3 and TRBJ2-2; no reliable D call. Germline-derived CDR1 and CDR2 are ENHRY and SYGVKD. V was clipped by 1 base and J by 4 bases, with 10 bases between them. The CDR3 extends over 15 amino acids. The chain's CDR3 is CAISELDSLTGELFF. CDR3 bases: TGTGCCATCAGTGAGTTGGATTCCCTCACCGGGGAGCTGTTTTTT.

CDR3 DNA: TGTGCCAGCAGCGAGCGTACTAGCGGGAGGGGCGAGACGCAGTATTTT. This codes for CASSERTSGRGETQYF. The genes are TRBV9 and TRBJ2-3; 13 nucleotides match TRBD2. J lost 9 bases, V lost 3 bases, and 10 bases had no gene match. Per germline, CDR1 SGDLS and CDR2 YYNGEE. The CDR3 is made up of 16 amino acids.

The V call is TRBV11-2, the J call TRBJ2-7; the D is unclear. The CDR3 is 12 amino acids. Trimming left V 0 bases short and J 3 bases short, with 3 bases between. CDR1 is SGHAT, CDR2 FQNNGV, per germline. Here the CDR3 reads CASSLDRYEQYF. DNA of the CDR3: TGTGCCAGCAGCTTAGACCGCTACGAGCAGTACTTC.

The table lists this clone with a few counts. V gene TRBV9 combines with J gene TRBJ2-1; D is possibly TRBD2 (7 bases). The CDR3 totals 14 residues. Germline V CDR1 and CDR2: SGDLS, YYNGEE. The germline V and J ends were trimmed by 4 bases and 9 bases, with 17 bases remaining between them. The CDR3 region has the DNA TGTGCCAGCAGCTTATACGGGGAGGGGGTTGAGCAGTTCTTC. This codes for CASSLYGEGVEQFF.

The chain is built from TRBV2 and TRBJ2-1; D unclear. This CDR3 comprises 11 residues. Trimming removed 5 bases from V and 11 bases from J, with 10 bases in between. Germline V gives CDR1 SNHLY, CDR2 FYNNEI. The CDR3 loop reads CASSSTRKQFF. CDR3 bases: TGTGCCAGCAGTTCGACACGCAAGCAGTTCTTC.

The chain carries TRBV9 and TRBJ1-1; the D is unclear. The CDR3 consists of 13 residues. Trimming cost V 1 base and J 3 bases, with 7 bases left between them. The germline V gene encodes CDR1 SGDLS and CDR2 YYNGEE. CDR3 in DNA: TGTGCCAGCAGCGTAACAAAGGACACTGAAGCTTTCTTT. Translated, it gives CASSVTKDTEAFF.

The table lists this clone with a count of one. V usage is TRBV6-5 and J usage is TRBJ2-7; D is undetermined. The CDR3 loop spans 15 amino acids. Germline CDR1 reads MNHEY; CDR2 reads SVGAGI. Trimming shortened V by 7 bases and J by 1 base, and 17 bases separated the two germline ends. CDR3 sequence reads: CASTQDGWGSYEQYF. DNA of the CDR3: TGTGCCAGCACCCAGGACGGGTGGGGATCCTACGAGCAGTACTTC.